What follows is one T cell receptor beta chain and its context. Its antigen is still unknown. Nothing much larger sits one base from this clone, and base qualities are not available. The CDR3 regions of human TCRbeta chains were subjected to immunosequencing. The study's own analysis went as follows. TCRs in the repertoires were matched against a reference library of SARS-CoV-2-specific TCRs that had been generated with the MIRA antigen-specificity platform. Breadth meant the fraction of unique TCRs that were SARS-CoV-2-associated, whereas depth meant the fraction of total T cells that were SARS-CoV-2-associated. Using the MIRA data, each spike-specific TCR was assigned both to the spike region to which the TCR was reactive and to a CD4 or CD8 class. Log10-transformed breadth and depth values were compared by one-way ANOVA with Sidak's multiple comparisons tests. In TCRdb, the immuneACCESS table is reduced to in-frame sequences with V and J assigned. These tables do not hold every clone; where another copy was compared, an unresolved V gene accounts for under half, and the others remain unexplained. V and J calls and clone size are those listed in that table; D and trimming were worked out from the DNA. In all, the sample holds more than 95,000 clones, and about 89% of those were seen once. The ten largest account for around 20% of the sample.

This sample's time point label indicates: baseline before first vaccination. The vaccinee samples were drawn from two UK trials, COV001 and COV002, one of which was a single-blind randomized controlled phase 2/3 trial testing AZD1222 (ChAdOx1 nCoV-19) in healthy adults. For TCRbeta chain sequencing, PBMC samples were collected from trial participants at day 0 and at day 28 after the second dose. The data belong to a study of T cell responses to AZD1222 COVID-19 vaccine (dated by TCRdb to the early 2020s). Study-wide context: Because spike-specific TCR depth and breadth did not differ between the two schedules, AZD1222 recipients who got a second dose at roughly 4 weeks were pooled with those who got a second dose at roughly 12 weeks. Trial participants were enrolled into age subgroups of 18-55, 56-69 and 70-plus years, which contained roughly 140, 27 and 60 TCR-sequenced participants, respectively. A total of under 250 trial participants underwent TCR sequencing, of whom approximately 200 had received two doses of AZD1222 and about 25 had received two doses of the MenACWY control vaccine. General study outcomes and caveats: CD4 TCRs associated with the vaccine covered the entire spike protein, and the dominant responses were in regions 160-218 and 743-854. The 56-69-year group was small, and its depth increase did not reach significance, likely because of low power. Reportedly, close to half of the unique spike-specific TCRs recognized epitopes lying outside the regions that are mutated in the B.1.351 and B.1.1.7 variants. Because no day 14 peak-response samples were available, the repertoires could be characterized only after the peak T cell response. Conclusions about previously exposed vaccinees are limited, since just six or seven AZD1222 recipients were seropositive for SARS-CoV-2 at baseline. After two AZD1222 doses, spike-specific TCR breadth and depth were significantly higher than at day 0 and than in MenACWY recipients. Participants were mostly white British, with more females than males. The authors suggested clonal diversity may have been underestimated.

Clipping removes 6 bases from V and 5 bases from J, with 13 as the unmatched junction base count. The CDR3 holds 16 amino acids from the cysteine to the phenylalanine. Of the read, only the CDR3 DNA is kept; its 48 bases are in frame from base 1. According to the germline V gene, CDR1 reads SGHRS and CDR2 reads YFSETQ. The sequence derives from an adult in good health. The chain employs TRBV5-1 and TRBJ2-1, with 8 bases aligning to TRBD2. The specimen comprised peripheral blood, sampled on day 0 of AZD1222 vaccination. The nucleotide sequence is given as TGCGCCAGCACCCTGAGGGGACTAGTGGGGGACAATGAGCAGTTCTTC. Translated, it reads CASTLRGLVGDNEQFF.